This T cell receptor (beta chain) came from a study of blood T cell repertoires in COVID-19. The authors' processing: Researchers report that nucleated cell counts were estimated from reference gene primer amplification. Sequencing was performed with immunoSEQ multiplex PCR; in TCRdb, only in-frame clones are kept and a portion is missing. The DNA was the basis for D and trimming; V, J and clone size are from that table. The sample records around 300,000 clones, around 89% being singletons. V shed 4 bases and J 6 bases; nucleotides not matched to a gene: 14. This CDR3 comprises 18 residues. Germline lookup yields CDR1 MNHNS and CDR2 SASEGT.

The chain links TRBV6-1 to TRBJ2-2; 10 bases are a match to TRBD2. The receptor's source is a woman between 18 and 30 years old with acute COVID-19. The specimen was PBMCs or T cells enriched from blood (not recorded which). The CDR3 DNA follows: TGTGCCAGCAGTGTCGAAGTAGCGGGAGGTCCGGGGGCCGGGGAGCTGTTTTTT. Residues: CASSVEVAGGPGAGELFF.